The clone carrying this TCR delta chain occurred a few times. This sequence is one base from a far larger clone and is likely a read error. Other DNA sequences in the sample encode the same CDR3. The data were obtained in a study of gamma-delta chains in newborns, infants, children. Study-wide background: Microbial exposure reportedly drives polyclonal innate γδ T cell expansion after birth.

TCRdb processed the reads again with the CATT caller. In the table there are about 16,000 delta-chain clones, 7% to 7.5% of which are singletons. The CDR3 loop spans 20 amino acids. Germline loops: CDR1 GEAIGNYY, CDR2 EKD. The sequenced sample was blood. J is TRDJ3 and V is TRDV2; 13 bases line up with TRDD3. This clonotype was sampled from a child who was a newborn, infant or young child, either healthy, febrile or measles-vaccinated (not recorded which). CDR3 bases: TGTGCCTGCGACACCGTACTGGGGGATACGCGCTCCTGGGACACCCGACAGATGTTTTTC. This encodes CACDTVLGDTRSWDTRQMFF.